The sequence of this T cell receptor beta chain was determined in a study of CD8+ T cells in alopecia areata. The wider study: The study gave treated patients oral tofacitinib at 5 to 10 mg twice daily.

This clone has just a few counts. Its antigen is unidentified. Study observations and caveats: Lesional tissue from the scalp (especially in alopecia totalis/universalis) showed higher clonality than normal scalp. Sequences from scalp samples also cover resident alphabeta T cells of normal skin.

cDNA reverse transcribed from extracted RNA served as the sequencing template. Assay used: immunoSEQ multiplex PCR; TCRdb lists only in-frame clones, some missing. Among some 95,000 clones listed, about 40% were seen once. Sequencing was performed on CD4+ T cells sorted from blood. The receptor's source is a human donor with alopecia areata.

In DNA, the CDR3 is TGTGCCAGCAGCCCGGGCTACCGTGGAGAGCAGTACTTC. Translating it yields CASSPGYRGEQYF. This chain links TRBV9 with TRBJ2-7; D uncertain. Trimming pared 4 bases from V and 7 bases from J, leaving 15 bases between. The CDR3 has 13 residues. CDR1 is SGDLS, CDR2 YYNGEE, per germline.